The source of this T cell receptor (beta chain) is a study of T cell repertoires in cytomegalovirus infection. Background on the study: Both CMV infection and a matching HLA type were indicated by public TCR beta signatures.

MiXCR, run by TCRdb on the reads, gives a single entry per CDR3 protein. The sample lists some 700,000 distinct CDR3 sequences; around 35% were seen once. This clonotype was counted many times. Its antigen is undetermined. Points from the study as a whole: Adding up the frequency of public TCR beta families identified people who carried CMV plus the relevant HLA. Dominating the ex vivo response were TCR beta clonotypes that were CMV-specific and HLA-C-restricted.

The CDR3 runs to 13 residues. The V end was cut by 5 bases, the J end by 5 bases, with 12 bases between. From germline, CDR1 is SGHVS and CDR2 FQNEAQ. The sequencing here drew on cultured PBMCs, taken from culture after CMV antigen stimulation. The chain is built from TRBV7-8 and TRBJ2-5; tentative D call: TRBD2 (5 bases). The source of this sequence is a human donor in good health (CMV status not recorded). Some clones in this sample may be carry-over from other donors' samples. As DNA, the CDR3 is TGTGCCAGCAGCCACAGCGGCAGGGAGACCCAGTACTTC. Translated, it gives CASSHSGRETQYF. Looking up the rest from reference TRBV7-8 and TRBJ2-5 gives the full variable domain: GAGVSQSPRYKVAKRGQDVALRCDPISGHVSLFWYQQALGQGPEFLTYFQNEAQLDKSGLPSDRFFAERPEGSVSTLKIQRTQQEDSAVYLCASSHSGRETQYFGPGTRLLVL.